A selection of T cell receptor beta chains follows, all from one sample in a study of blood T cell repertoires in COVID-19. The table came from immunoSEQ multiplex PCR; TCRdb's copy has only in-frame clones and leaves some out. The data hold 250,000 to 300,000 clones, with 90% to 95% observed a single time. The sequenced material came from peripheral blood. The receptors derive from a woman in her twenties or thirties with COVID-19, enrolled during active disease. CDR3s include the opening cysteine and the closing phenylalanine or tryptophan. Where a row states a size, it is once, few, many or the class of an expanded clone; other rows omit it.

v_gene: TRBV27; abundance: NA; j_gene: TRBJ2-7; CDR3aa: CASSLAGEPYEQYF
v_gene: TRBV3-1/TRBV3-2; abundance: NA; j_gene: TRBJ2-2; CDR3aa: CASYRENTGELFF
v_gene: TRBV2; abundance: once; j_gene: TRBJ2-2; CDR3aa: CASQKTRTSGYTGELFF
v_gene: TRBV19; abundance: NA; j_gene: TRBJ2-1; CDR3aa: CASSVGSSSYNEQFF
v_gene: TRBV30; abundance: NA; j_gene: TRBJ1-1; CDR3aa: CAWSVRSGPANAFF
v_gene: TRBV24-1; abundance: NA; j_gene: TRBJ2-3; CDR3aa: CATSPGPGWADTQYF
v_gene: TRBV3-1/TRBV3-2; abundance: NA; j_gene: TRBJ2-7; CDR3aa: CASSYNRDRGHHEQYF
v_gene: TRBV28; abundance: NA; j_gene: TRBJ1-2; CDR3aa: CASSFSDYGYTF
v_gene: TRBV7-6; abundance: NA; j_gene: TRBJ2-7; CDR3aa: CASSPGLAGVEQYF
v_gene: TRBV10-1; abundance: NA; j_gene: TRBJ2-7; CDR3aa: CASSDGYEQYF
v_gene: TRBV30; abundance: NA; j_gene: TRBJ1-5; CDR3aa: CAWSGTGRYSNQPQHF
v_gene: TRBV14; abundance: once; j_gene: TRBJ1-1; CDR3aa: CASSRHRNTEAFF
v_gene: TRBV5-1; abundance: NA; j_gene: TRBJ1-1; CDR3aa: CASSLEGANTEAFF
v_gene: TRBV30; abundance: NA; j_gene: TRBJ2-7; CDR3aa: CAWSVGAYEQYF